What follows are 21 T cell receptor beta chains derived from one specimen sequenced in a study of cytomegalovirus exposure and HLA in healthy donors. PCR employed 60 Vbeta and 13 Jbeta primers. The repertoire was sequenced with immunoSEQ multiplex PCR; TCRdb's copy has only in-frame clones and lacks some. The sample holds about 130,000 clones, 8.5% to 10% seen once. The sequenced sample was PBMCs. Receptors originate from a man aged 35-49 years in good health and CMV-seronegative.

This clone was detected a few times. V is TRBV10-3 and J is TRBJ1-5, with a possible D match to TRBD1 (5 bases). V was shortened by 4 bases and J by 5 bases, with 6 bases between the two germline ends. From germline, CDR1 is ENHRY and CDR2 SYGVKD. There are 12 residues in the CDR3. The CDR3: CAISVGDQPQHF. The CDR3 bases are TGTGCCATCAGTGTAGGGGATCAGCCCCAGCATTTT.

The chain has TRBV7-2 and TRBJ1-5; maybe TRBD1 (5 bases). V gave up 2 bases and J gave up 7 bases, with 15 bases separating them. CDR1 SGHTA and CDR2 FQGNSA come from the germline V gene. This CDR3 has 15 residues. The CDR3 DNA is TGTGCCAGCAGCTTAAGGGCAGGGTCGGGCCAGCCCCAGCATTTT. It codes for CASSLRAGSGQPQHF.

This clone was picked up a small number of times. The chain is built from TRBV25-1 and TRBJ2-3; 8 bases line up with TRBD1. The CDR3 spans 13 residues. Germline V gene sequence: CDR1 MGHDK, CDR2 SYGVNS. J was trimmed by 6 bases and V by 4 bases; bases with no gene match: 3. CDR3 DNA: TGTGCCAGCAGTGTTCCAGGGGGCGATACGCAGTATTTT. This sequence encodes CASSVPGGDTQYF. The full variable domain, rest sourced from reference TRBV25-1 and TRBJ2-3, is EADIYQTPRYLVIGTGKKITLECSQTMGHDKMYWYQQDPGMELHLIHYSYGVNSTEKGDLSSESTVSRIRTEHFPLTLESARPSHTSQYLCASSVPGGDTQYFGPGTRLTVL.

The chain couples TRBV7-2 to TRBJ2-2; 9 nucleotides match TRBD1. The CDR3 consists of 15 residues. V shed 5 bases and J 3 bases; nucleotides not matched to a gene: 4. Germline values: CDR1 SGHTA, CDR2 FQGNSA. The CDR3 region has the DNA TGTGCCAGCAGCACTCGGGACAGGGACACCGGGGAGCTGTTTTTT. Residues: CASSTRDRDTGELFF.

The chain joins TRBV6-4 to TRBJ1-3; D gene uncertain. The V gene lost 6 bases and the J gene lost 3 bases, with 6 bases spanning the gap. The germline gives CDR1 MRHNA, CDR2 SNTAGT. The length of the CDR3 is 12 residues. CDR3 DNA sequence: TGTGCCAGCAGACACAGTGGAAACACCATATATTTT. Encoded protein: CASRHSGNTIYF.

The CDR3 nucleotides read TGTGCCATCAGTGAGGGGCCGATGAAGGACATTCAGTACTTC. Translated: CAISEGPMKDIQYF. V and J are TRBV10-3 and TRBJ2-4; D remains ambiguous. CDR3 length equals 14 residues. Germline-derived CDR1 and CDR2 are ENHRY and SYGVKD. The V end was cut by 2 bases, the J end by 8 bases, with 13 bases between.

This clone showed up just a few times. V gene TRBV4-1 combines with J gene TRBJ1-1; D ambiguous. The germline V gene encodes CDR1 MGHRA and CDR2 YSYEKL. The germline V and J ends were trimmed by 2 bases and 2 bases, with 6 bases remaining between them. This CDR3 has 13 amino acids. The CDR3: CASSQTINTEAFF. In DNA, the CDR3 is TGCGCCAGCAGCCAAACTATAAACACTGAAGCTTTCTTT.

This clone was observed a handful of times. Other nucleotide sequences from this sample produce the same CDR3. V gene TRBV5-1 combines with J gene TRBJ1-1, with a weak D call TRBD1 (5 bases). The CDR3 has 13 amino acids. Germline CDR1 SGHRS, CDR2 YFSETQ. V was clipped by 5 bases and J by 5 bases, with 13 bases between them. The CDR3 region is CASSSTGGTEAFF. CDR3 in DNA: TGCGCCAGCAGTTCGACCGGGGGGACTGAAGCTTTCTTT.

Only a few counts were recorded for this clone. V and J are TRBV6-5 and TRBJ1-1; D is possibly TRBD1 (6 bases). Germline loops: CDR1 MNHEY, CDR2 SVGAGI. Trimming left V 6 bases short and J 4 bases short, with 18 bases between. CDR3 size: 15 residues. The CDR3 loop is CASSPRPTGRTEAFF. For the CDR3, the DNA is TGTGCCAGCAGCCCCCGCCCGACAGGCCGCACTGAAGCTTTCTTT.

The V and J genes are TRBV7-9 and TRBJ2-2, with D perhaps matching TRBD2 (5 bases). V was trimmed by 5 bases and J by 3 bases, leaving 10 bases between them. This CDR3 comprises 14 residues. Germline lookup yields CDR1 SEHNR and CDR2 FQNEAQ (reference sequence). CDR3 in DNA: TGTGCCAGCAGCGCGGACTCGTACACCGGGGAGCTGTTTTTT. This encodes CASSADSYTGELFF.

The V gene is TRBV6-5, the J gene TRBJ1-2; D is unclear. V was clipped by 6 bases and J by 0 bases, with 8 bases between them. Germline V gene sequence: CDR1 MNHEY, CDR2 SVGAGI. The CDR3 runs 13 residues. The CDR3 reads CASRAGANYGYTF. As DNA, the CDR3 is TGTGCCAGCAGAGCCGGGGCTAACTATGGCTACACCTTC.

V gene TRBV10-2 combines with J gene TRBJ2-1; D may be TRBD2 (5 bases). CDR1 is WSHSY, CDR2 SAAADI, per germline. V was clipped by 3 bases and J by 6 bases, with 12 bases between them. The CDR3 has 14 amino acids. The CDR3 protein is CASSDLGGPNEQFF. The CDR3 nucleotides are TGCGCCAGCAGTGATTTAGGAGGACCCAATGAGCAGTTCTTC.

The chain combines TRBV7-2 with TRBJ2-1; maybe TRBD2 (6 bases). This CDR3 is built from 14 residues. V shed 0 bases and J shed 10 bases, with 13 bases lying between them. Germline V lookup: CDR1 SGHTA, CDR2 FQGNSA. CDR3 in amino acids: CASSLAVGGREQFF. CDR3 bases: TGTGCCAGCAGCTTAGCCGTCGGGGGAAGAGAGCAGTTCTTC.

This clone was found a few times. J is TRBJ1-2 and V is TRBV6-5; possible D gene TRBD1, 5 bases. The germline CDR1 and CDR2 sequences are MNHEY and SVGAGI. V was trimmed by 7 bases and J by 4 bases, leaving 16 bases between them. The CDR3 contains 14 residues. The CDR3 nucleotides are TGTGCCAGCATCCAGCGGGGGTTGGGCTATGGCTACACCTTC. Its translation is CASIQRGLGYGYTF.

The genes are TRBV9 and TRBJ2-1; 8 bases map to TRBD2. The germline gives CDR1 SGDLS, CDR2 YYNGEE. The CDR3 is made up of 15 amino acids. J lost 9 bases, V lost 0 bases, and 8 bases had no gene match. The CDR3 protein is CASSVGSGGAVEQFF. The CDR3 region has the DNA TGTGCCAGCAGCGTAGGTTCCGGGGGGGCGGTTGAGCAGTTCTTC.

This clone was counted a few times. The genes are TRBV29-1 and TRBJ2-7; tentatively, D is TRBD2 (5 bases). V dropped 7 bases and J dropped 3 bases, with 16 bases sitting between them. CDR3 length: 13 amino acids. The V gene's germline CDR1 is SQVTM and CDR2 ANQGSEA. The CDR3 here is CSAGVGANYEQYF. CDR3 bases: TGCAGCGCCGGGGTTGGAGCAAACTACGAGCAGTACTTC.

Here the CDR3 DNA reads TGTGCCAGTAGTATACAAGGTCAGGGGATTCAGCCCCAGCATTTT. This codes for CASSIQGQGIQPQHF. The V and J genes are TRBV19 and TRBJ1-5; possibly TRBD1 for D (6 bases). Germline assignment: CDR1 LNHDA and CDR2 SQIVND (reference sequence). The CDR3 has 15 amino acids. Trimming shortened V by 2 bases and J by 6 bases, and 14 bases separated the two germline ends.

This clone occurred a few times. CDR3 sequence reads: CASSLGVFGEAFF. CDR3 sequence (DNA): TGTGCCAGCAGCTTGGGCGTTTTTGGTGAAGCTTTCTTT. The chain joins TRBV5-4 to TRBJ1-1; no reliable D call. The germline V and J ends were trimmed by 0 bases and 7 bases, with 10 bases remaining between them. Germline loops: CDR1 SGHNT, CDR2 YYREEE (reference sequence). This CDR3 has 13 amino acids.

This clone showed up just a few times. The rearrangement joins TRBV4-3 to TRBJ2-2; D is possibly TRBD1 (7 bases). Looked up from germline, CDR1 is LGHNA and CDR2 is YSLEER. The CDR3 contains 21 residues. The V end lost 1 base, the J end lost 2 bases, and 26 bases lay between the germline ends. As DNA, the CDR3 is TGCGCCAGCAGCCAAGGGGACGTGGGACAGCGGGTACGGCGAAACACCGGGGAGCTGTTTTTT. Translated, it gives CASSQGDVGQRVRRNTGELFF.

This clone was seen only a few times. This chain links TRBV5-6 with TRBJ2-3; the D is unclear. The CDR3 has 15 amino acids. V was pared by 0 bases and J by 10 bases, with 18 bases between. Looked up from germline, CDR1 is SGHDT and CDR2 is YYEEEE. The chain's CDR3 is CASSLGHQPNLAQYF. The CDR3 bases are TGTGCCAGCAGCTTGGGACATCAGCCGAACTTGGCGCAGTATTTT.

V usage is TRBV11-3 and J usage is TRBJ2-3; perhaps TRBD2 as D (5 bases). This CDR3 spans 15 amino acids. Trimming shortened V by 3 bases and J by 1 base, and 11 bases separated the two germline ends. CDR1 is SGHNT, CDR2 YENEEA, per germline. CDR3 coding DNA: TGTGCCAGCAGCTTCGGGGTTGGAGGCACAGATACGCAGTATTTT. Translation: CASSFGVGGTDTQYF.